Reported below is one TCR beta chain. The repertoire was sequenced with immunoSEQ multiplex PCR; TCRdb's copy has only in-frame clones and lacks some. The top ten clones hold about 6.4% of a sample with nearly 70,000 clones, about nine tenths of them seen once. The sample originates from a study of blood T cell repertoires in COVID-19. V lost 4 bases and J lost 1, with 10 bases in between. The germline CDR1 and CDR2 sequences are SQVTM and ANQGSEA. This CDR3 comprises 13 residues. The material sequenced was peripheral blood. The rearrangement joins TRBV29-1 to TRBJ1-1; TRBD1 might be the D (5 bases). The receptor comes from an older woman with acute or convalescent COVID-19. Written as DNA, the CDR3 is TGCAGCGTTGGGGCCGGGGGGAACACTGAAGCTTTCTTT. Amino acids: CSVGAGGNTEAFF.